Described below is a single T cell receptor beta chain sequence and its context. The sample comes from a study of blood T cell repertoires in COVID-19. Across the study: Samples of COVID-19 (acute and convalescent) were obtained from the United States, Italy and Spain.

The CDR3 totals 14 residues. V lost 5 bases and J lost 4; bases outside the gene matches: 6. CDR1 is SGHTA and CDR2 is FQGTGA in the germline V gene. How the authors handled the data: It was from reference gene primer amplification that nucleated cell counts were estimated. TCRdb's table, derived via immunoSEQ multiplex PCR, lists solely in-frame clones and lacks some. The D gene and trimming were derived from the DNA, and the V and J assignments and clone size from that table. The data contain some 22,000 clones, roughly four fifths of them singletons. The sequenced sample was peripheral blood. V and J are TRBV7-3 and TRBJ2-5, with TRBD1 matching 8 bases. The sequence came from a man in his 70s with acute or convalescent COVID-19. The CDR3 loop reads CASSPGRGRETQYF. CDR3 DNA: TGTGCCAGCAGCCCGGGCAGGGGGCGAGAGACCCAGTACTTC.